The table lists the clone carrying this TCR beta chain with a count of one. Its cognate antigen is unknown. immunoSEQ v3.0 was run at survey level. Only in-frame clones appear in the TCRdb table, and some are missing; sequencing was by immunoSEQ multiplex PCR. The sample lists 16,000 or so clones, 88% occurring once. This entry belongs to a study of long-term antiretroviral therapy in people with HIV. Whole-study results and caveats: Diversity remained lower than transplant donor controls, even though it increased after ART. HIV repertoire CDR3 lengths ranged less widely than those of controls. Before ART, certain clones expanded, and these dominated the repertoire at all time points. Viral resistance, ART adherence and therapy changes all lacked available data.

CDR1 is SEHNR, CDR2 FQNEAQ, per germline (reference sequence). This CDR3 has 12 amino acids. With 5 bases removed from V and 14 bases from J, the gap between germline ends came to 18 bases. The gene calls are TRBV7-9 and TRBJ1-1, with unresolved D. This clonotype was sampled from a man between 50 and 59 years old with HIV. Sequencing was performed on unsorted PBMCs, taken 0.7 years before starting antiretroviral therapy. As DNA, the CDR3 is TGTGCCAGCAGCCCTTGGGCGATGAGTGGCTTCTTT. It is translated as CASSPWAMSGFF.